The T cell receptor beta chain described here comes from a study of T cell changes during pregnancy in multiple sclerosis. From germline, CDR1 is SGHAT and CDR2 FQNNGV. V shed 5 bases and J shed 4 bases, with 18 bases lying between them. The CDR3 extends over 15 amino acids. Clones were read by immunoSEQ multiplex PCR, and TCRdb kept only the in-frame ones, dropping some. The sample yields around 70,000 clones, approximately 92% seen once. The chain is built from TRBV11-2 and TRBJ2-7; D ambiguous. Specimen: peripheral blood, collected before pregnancy. The receptor's source is a female donor with multiple sclerosis, enrolled in a pregnancy study. As DNA, the CDR3 is TGTGCCAGCAGCCCAAGCCGGGTCATTACTTACGAGCAGTACTTC. Its protein product is CASSPSRVITYEQYF.